The rows below give T cell receptor beta chains drawn from one sample of a study of chronic HIV infection and antiretroviral therapy. TCRdb re-derived calls from the 5' RACE reads in MiXCR, one entry per CDR3 protein. This sample has 45,000 to 60,000 distinct CDR3 sequences, with approximately 19% found just once. The sequencing input was peripheral blood. The receptor set was obtained from an adult who had HIV and had not received antiretroviral therapy, or was an uninfected healthy control (not recorded which). Both conserved end residues are part of each CDR3.

CASSKPTGTDVKNIQYF	TRBV7-9	TRBJ2-4
CATSDSGTSGRAKISYNEQFF	TRBV24-1	TRBJ2-1
CASSQDIADTQYF	TRBV14	TRBJ2-3
CASSYTWSLLSMNTEAFF	TRBV6-2/TRBV6-3	TRBJ1-1
CASSYPGRYGYTF	TRBV6-5	TRBJ1-2
CASSPYEDRGYYEQYF	TRBV28	TRBJ2-7
CASSLRPTDTQYF	TRBV5-1	TRBJ2-3
CSAREGGTSYNEQFF	TRBV20-1	TRBJ2-1
CASSLAGTSGWALVSDEQFF	TRBV27	TRBJ2-1
CASSPSPGTTFSHGYTF	TRBV28	TRBJ1-2